The 13 T cell receptor beta chains below come from one sample, sequenced in a study of control samples from healthy donors and cancer patients. Assay used: immunoSEQ multiplex PCR; TCRdb lists only in-frame clones, some missing. The sample holds 150,000 to 200,000 clones, about 94% seen once. Sequenced: PBMCs. The origin of the receptors is a man in his fifties or sixties with colorectal cancer.

This sequence joins TRBV7-7 and TRBJ2-5; D perhaps matches TRBD2 (7 bases). This CDR3 region has 15 residues. Germline CDR1 SSHAT, CDR2 FNYEAQ (reference sequence). V dropped 1 base and J dropped 1 base, with 10 bases sitting between them. As DNA, the CDR3 is TGTGCCAGCAGCTTAGGGGGAGGGGGCCAAGAGACCCAGTACTTC. Translated, it gives CASSLGGGGQETQYF.

The V gene is TRBV4-1, the J gene TRBJ1-5; a possible D gene is TRBD1 (5 bases). This CDR3 has 14 amino acids. V lost 3 bases to trimming and J lost 2 bases, with 8 bases between them. CDR1 MGHRA and CDR2 YSYEKL come from the germline V gene. CDR3 sequence (DNA): TGCGCCAGCAGCCATCCGGGGGGCAATCAGCCCCAGCATTTT. It is translated as CASSHPGGNQPQHF.

The chain links TRBV7-9 to TRBJ1-4; 11 nucleotides match TRBD1. V shed 4 bases and J 6 bases; nucleotides not matched to a gene: 4. This CDR3 is built from 15 residues. From germline, CDR1 is SEHNR and CDR2 FQNEAQ (reference sequence). In DNA, the CDR3 is TGTGCCAGCAGCTCAAAGGGACAGGGGGATGAAAAACTGTTTTTT. Its translation: CASSSKGQGDEKLFF.

This chain uses TRBV4-1 with TRBJ1-1, with TRBD1 matching over 8 bases. The CDR3 is 11 residues long. Losses at the gene ends were 5 bases for V and 8 bases for J; bases not matched to a gene: 1. Germline CDR1 and CDR2: MGHRA and YSYEKL. The CDR3 region has the DNA TGCGCCAGCAGCAGGGACAGGGAAGCTTTCTTT. This sequence encodes CASSRDREAFF.

The J gene is TRBJ1-1, the V gene TRBV27; 9 bases fit TRBD1. The germline gives CDR1 MNHEY, CDR2 SMNVEV (reference sequence). Trimming cost V 5 bases and J 5 bases; bases outside gene matches: 6. The CDR3 sequence is 14 residues long. CDR3 region: CASSVQGAGTEAFF. DNA for the CDR3: TGTGCCAGCAGTGTACAGGGGGCTGGGACTGAAGCTTTCTTT.

V is TRBV10-3 and J is TRBJ2-5; the D gene could be TRBD1 or TRBD2 (5 bases each). The germline V gene encodes CDR1 ENHRY and CDR2 SYGVKD. The CDR3 loop spans 12 amino acids. Trimming took off 3 bases at V and 4 bases at J, with 6 bases between the two ends. The CDR3 region is CAISDGGETQYF. Written as DNA, the CDR3 is TGTGCCATCAGTGATGGGGGAGAGACCCAGTACTTC.

The chain combines TRBV7-9 with TRBJ1-2; 7 bases line up with TRBD1. Germline V lookup: CDR1 SEHNR, CDR2 FQNEAQ (reference sequence). V dropped 5 bases and J dropped 1; count of bases not matched to a gene: 7. CDR3 size: 15 residues. This CDR3 is CASSPRGTVNYGYTF. DNA for the CDR3: TGTGCCAGCAGCCCTAGGGGGACAGTTAACTATGGCTACACCTTC.

The gene calls are TRBV28 and TRBJ1-2, with D possibly being TRBD1 (6 bases). Trimming shortened V by 6 bases and J by 4 bases, and 9 bases separated the two germline ends. This CDR3 region has 12 residues. Looked up from germline, CDR1 is MDHEN and CDR2 is SYDVKM. The chain's CDR3 is CASRPQGYGYTF. Written as DNA, the CDR3 is TGTGCCAGCAGGCCACAGGGCTATGGCTACACCTTC.

The chain joins TRBV6-5 to TRBJ1-6; D unresolved. The CDR3 is 12 amino acids. V was trimmed by 6 bases and J by 7 bases, leaving 7 bases between them. Germline CDR1 and CDR2: MNHEY and SVGAGI. CDR3 coding DNA: TGTGCCAGCAGGTCGGGGAATTCACCCCTCCACTTT. It specifies CASRSGNSPLHF.

This clone has only one observation. The rearrangement uses TRBV7-9 and TRBJ2-7; D possibly uses TRBD1 or TRBD2 (5 bases each). The ends were cut back, 1 base at V and 1 base at J, with 8 bases in the middle. The CDR3 is 14 residues long. Germline V gives CDR1 SEHNR, CDR2 FQNEAQ (reference sequence). CDR3 in DNA: TGTGCCAGCAGCTTAGGGGACGGATCCTACGAGCAGTACTTC. Its protein is CASSLGDGSYEQYF.

V is TRBV25-1 and J is TRBJ2-1; D ambiguous. The V gene's germline CDR1 is MGHDK and CDR2 SYGVNS. V shed 4 bases and J shed 9 bases, with 7 bases lying between them. This CDR3 has 11 amino acids. The CDR3 reads CASSAQTEQFF. The CDR3 DNA is TGTGCCAGCAGTGCCCAGACTGAGCAGTTCTTC.

The chain employs TRBV18 and TRBJ2-2; D perhaps matches TRBD2 (6 bases). Trimming stripped 5 bases from V and 3 bases from J, with 16 bases between. The CDR3 is made up of 16 amino acids. CDR1 and CDR2 from the germline V gene are KGHSH and LQKENI. In DNA form, the CDR3 reads TGTGCCAGCTCAACCCGGGACGGAGGGGACACCGGGGAGCTGTTTTTT. Residues: CASSTRDGGDTGELFF.

The chain links TRBV5-1 to TRBJ2-3, with a weak D call TRBD2 (6 bases). Germline CDR1 is SGHRS and CDR2 is YFSETQ. This CDR3 is built from 13 residues. The V gene lost 6 bases and the J gene lost 5 bases, with 13 bases spanning the gap. CDR3 coding DNA: TGCGCCAGCAAAGTCGGGGGAAGAGATACGCAGTATTTT. Protein: CASKVGGRDTQYF.